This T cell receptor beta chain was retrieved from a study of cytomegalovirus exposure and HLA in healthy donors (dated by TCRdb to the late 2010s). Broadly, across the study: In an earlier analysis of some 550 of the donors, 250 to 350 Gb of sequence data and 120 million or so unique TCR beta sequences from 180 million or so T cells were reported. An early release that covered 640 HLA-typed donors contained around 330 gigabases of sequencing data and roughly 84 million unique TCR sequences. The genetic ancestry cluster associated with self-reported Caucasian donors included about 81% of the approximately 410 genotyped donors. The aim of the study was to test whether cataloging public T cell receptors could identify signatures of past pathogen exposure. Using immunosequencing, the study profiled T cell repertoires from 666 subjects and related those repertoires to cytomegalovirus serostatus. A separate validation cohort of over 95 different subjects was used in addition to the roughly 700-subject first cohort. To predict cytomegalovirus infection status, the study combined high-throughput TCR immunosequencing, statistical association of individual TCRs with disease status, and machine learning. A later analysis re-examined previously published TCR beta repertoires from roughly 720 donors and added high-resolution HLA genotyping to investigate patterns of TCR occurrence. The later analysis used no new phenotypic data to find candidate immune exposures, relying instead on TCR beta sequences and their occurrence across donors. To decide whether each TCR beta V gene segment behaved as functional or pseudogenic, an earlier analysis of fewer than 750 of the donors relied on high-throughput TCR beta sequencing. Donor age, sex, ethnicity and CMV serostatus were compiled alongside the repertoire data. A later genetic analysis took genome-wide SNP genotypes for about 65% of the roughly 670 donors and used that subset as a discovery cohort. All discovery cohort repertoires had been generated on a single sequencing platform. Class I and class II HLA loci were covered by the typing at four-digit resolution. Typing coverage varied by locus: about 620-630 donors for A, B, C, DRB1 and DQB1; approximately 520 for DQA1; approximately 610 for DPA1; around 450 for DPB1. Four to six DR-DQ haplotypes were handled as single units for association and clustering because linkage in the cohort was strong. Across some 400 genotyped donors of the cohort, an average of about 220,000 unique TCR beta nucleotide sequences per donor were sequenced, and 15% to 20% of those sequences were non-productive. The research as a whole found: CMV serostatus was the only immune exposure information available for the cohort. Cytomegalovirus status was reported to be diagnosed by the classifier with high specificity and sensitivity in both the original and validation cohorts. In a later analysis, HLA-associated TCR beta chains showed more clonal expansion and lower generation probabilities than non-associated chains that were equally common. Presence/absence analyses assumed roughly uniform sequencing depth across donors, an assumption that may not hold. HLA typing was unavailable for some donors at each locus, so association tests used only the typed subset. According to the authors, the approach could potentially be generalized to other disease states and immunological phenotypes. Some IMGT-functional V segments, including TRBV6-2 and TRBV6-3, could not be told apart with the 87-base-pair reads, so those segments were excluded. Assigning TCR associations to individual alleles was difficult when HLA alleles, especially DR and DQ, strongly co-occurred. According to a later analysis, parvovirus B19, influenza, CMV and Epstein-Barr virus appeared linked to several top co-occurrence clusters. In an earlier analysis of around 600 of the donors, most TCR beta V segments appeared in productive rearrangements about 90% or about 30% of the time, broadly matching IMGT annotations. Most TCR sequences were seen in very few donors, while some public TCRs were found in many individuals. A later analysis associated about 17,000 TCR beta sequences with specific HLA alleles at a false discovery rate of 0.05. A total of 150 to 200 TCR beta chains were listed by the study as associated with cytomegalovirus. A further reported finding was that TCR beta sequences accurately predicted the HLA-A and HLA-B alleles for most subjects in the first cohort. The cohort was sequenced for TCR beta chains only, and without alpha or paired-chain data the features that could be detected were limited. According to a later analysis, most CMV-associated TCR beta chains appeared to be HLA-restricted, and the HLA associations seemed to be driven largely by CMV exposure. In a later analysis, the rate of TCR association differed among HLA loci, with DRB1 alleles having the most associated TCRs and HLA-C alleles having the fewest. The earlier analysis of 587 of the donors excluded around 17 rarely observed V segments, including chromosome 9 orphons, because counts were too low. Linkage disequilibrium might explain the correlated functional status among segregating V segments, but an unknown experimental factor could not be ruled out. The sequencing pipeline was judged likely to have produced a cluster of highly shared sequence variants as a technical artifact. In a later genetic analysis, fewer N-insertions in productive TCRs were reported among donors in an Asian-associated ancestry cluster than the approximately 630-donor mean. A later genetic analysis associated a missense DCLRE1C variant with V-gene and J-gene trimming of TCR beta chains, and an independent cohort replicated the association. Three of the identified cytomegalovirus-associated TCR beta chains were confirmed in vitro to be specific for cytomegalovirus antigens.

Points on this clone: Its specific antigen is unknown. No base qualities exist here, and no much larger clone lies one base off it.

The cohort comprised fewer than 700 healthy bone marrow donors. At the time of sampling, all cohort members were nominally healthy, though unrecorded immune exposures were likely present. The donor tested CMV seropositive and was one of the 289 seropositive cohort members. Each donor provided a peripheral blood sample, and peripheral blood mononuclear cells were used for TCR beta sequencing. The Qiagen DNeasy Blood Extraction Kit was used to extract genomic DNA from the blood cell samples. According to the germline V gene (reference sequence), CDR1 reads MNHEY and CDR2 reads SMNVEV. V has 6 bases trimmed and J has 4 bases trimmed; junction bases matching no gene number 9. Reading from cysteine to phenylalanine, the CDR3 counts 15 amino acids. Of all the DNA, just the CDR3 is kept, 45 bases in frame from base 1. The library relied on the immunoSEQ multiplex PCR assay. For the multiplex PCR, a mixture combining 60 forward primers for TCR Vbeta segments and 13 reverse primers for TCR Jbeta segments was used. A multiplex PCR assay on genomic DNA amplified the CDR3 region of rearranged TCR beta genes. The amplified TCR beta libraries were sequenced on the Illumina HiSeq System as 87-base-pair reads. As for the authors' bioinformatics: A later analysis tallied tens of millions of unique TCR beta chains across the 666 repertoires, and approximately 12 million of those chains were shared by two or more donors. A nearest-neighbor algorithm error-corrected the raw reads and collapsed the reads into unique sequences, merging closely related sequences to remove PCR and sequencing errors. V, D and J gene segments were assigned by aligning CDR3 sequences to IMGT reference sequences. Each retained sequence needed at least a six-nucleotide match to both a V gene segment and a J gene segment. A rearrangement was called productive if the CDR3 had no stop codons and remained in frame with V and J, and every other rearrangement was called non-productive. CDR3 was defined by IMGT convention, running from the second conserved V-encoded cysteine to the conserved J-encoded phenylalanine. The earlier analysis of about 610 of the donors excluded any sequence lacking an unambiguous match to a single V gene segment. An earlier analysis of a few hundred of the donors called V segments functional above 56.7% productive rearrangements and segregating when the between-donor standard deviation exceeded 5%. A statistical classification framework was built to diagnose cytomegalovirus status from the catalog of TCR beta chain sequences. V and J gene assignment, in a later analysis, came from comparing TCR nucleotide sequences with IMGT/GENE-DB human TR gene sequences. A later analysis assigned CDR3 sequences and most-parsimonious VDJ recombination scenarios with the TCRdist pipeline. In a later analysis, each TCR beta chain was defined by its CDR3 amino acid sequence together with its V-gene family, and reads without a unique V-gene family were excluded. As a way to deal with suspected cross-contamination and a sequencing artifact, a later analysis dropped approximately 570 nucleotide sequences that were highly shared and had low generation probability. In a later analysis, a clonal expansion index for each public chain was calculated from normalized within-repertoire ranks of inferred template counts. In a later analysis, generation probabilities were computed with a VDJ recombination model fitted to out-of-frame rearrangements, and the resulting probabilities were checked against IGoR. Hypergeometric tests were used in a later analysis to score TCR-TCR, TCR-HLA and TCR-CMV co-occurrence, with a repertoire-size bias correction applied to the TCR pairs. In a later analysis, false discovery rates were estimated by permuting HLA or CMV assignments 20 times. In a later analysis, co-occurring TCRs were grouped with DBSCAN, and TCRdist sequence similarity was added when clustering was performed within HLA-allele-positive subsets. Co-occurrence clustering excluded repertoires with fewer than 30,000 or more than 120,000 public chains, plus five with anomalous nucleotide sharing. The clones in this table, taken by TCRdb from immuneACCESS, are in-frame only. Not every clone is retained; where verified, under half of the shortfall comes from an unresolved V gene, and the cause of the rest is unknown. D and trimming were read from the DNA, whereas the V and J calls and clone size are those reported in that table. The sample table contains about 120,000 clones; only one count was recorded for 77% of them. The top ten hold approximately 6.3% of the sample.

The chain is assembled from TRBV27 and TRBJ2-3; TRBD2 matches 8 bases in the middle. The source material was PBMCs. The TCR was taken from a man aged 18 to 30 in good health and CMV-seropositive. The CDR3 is CASSPGGAKADTQYF. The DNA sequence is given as TGTGCCAGCAGCCCCGGGGGGGCCAAAGCAGATACGCAGTATTTT.